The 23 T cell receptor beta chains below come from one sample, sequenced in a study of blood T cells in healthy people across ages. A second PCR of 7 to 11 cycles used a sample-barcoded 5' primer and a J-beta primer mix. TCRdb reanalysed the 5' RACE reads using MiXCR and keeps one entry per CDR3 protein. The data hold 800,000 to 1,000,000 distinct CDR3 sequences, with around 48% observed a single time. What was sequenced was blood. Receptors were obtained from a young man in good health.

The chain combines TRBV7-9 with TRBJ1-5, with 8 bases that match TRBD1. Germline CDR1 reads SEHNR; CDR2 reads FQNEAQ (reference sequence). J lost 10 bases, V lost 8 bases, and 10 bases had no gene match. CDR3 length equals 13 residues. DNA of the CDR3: TGTGCCAGCTCCCGGGACAGGAAACAACCCCAGCATTTT. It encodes CASSRDRKQPQHF.

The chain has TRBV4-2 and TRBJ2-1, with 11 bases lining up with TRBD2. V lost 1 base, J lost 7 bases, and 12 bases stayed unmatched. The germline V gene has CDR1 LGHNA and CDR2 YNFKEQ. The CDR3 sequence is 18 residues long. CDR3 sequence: CASSQGGGSGGAYNEQFF. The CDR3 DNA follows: TGTGCCAGCAGCCAAGGAGGGGGTAGCGGGGGGGCGTATAATGAGCAGTTCTTC.

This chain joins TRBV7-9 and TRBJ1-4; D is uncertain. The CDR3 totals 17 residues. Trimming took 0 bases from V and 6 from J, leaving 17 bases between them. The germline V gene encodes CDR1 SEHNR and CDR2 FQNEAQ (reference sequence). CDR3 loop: CASSLAETTAGYEKLFF. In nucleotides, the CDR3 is TGTGCCAGCAGCTTAGCGGAGACGACGGCGGGTTATGAAAAACTGTTTTTT. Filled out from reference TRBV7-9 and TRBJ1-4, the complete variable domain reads DTGVSQNPRHKITKRGQNVTFRCDPISEHNRLYWYRQTLGQGPEFLTYFQNEAQLEKSRLLSDRFSAERPKGSFSTLEIQRTEQGDSAMYLCASSLAETTAGYEKLFFGSGTQLSVL.

CDR3 residues: CASVGQFNTEAFF. In DNA form, the CDR3 reads TGTGCCAGTGTGGGACAGTTCAACACTGAAGCTTTCTTT. The chain uses TRBV19 and TRBJ1-1; 7 bases map to TRBD1. The CDR3 is made up of 13 amino acids. With V trimmed by 8 bases and J by 2 bases, 5 bases remained unmatched. Germline CDR1 LNHDA, CDR2 SQIVND (reference sequence).

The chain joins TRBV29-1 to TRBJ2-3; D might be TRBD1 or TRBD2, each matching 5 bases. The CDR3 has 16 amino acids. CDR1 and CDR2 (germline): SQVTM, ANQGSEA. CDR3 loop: CNAVAPRGEFSDTQYF. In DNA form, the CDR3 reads TGCAACGCCGTCGCCCCGAGGGGCGAATTCTCTGATACGCAGTATTTT.

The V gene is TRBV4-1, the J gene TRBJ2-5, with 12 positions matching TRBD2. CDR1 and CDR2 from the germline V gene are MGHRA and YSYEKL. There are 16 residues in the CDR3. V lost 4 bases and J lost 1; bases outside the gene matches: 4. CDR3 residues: CASSRTSGGLQETQYF. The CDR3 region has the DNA TGCGCCAGCAGCCGAACTAGCGGGGGGCTCCAAGAGACCCAGTACTTC.

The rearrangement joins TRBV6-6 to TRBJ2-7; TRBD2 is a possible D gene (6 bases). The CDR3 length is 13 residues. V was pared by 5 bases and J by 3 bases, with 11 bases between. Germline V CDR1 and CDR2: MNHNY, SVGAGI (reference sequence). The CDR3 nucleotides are TGTGCCAGCAGTAAACGGGAGATCTACGAGCAGTACTTC. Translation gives CASSKREIYEQYF.

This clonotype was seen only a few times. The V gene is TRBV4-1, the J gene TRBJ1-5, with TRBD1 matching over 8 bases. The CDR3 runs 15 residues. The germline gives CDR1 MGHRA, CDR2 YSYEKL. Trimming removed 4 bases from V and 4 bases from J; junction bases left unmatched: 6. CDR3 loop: CASSPRTGFNQPQHF. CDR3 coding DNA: TGCGCCAGCAGCCCACGGACAGGGTTTAATCAGCCCCAGCATTTT.

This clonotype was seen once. The CDR3 bases are TGTGCCAGCAACCCCGGGACTAGCGGTCGGAATGAGCAGTTCTTC. Translation gives CASNPGTSGRNEQFF. The J gene is TRBJ2-1, the V gene TRBV6-2 or TRBV6-3; 11 bases fit TRBD2. CDR3 length: 15 amino acids. V lost 7 bases, J lost 7 bases, and 9 bases stayed unmatched. Germline V gene sequence: CDR1 MNHEY, CDR2 SVGEGT.

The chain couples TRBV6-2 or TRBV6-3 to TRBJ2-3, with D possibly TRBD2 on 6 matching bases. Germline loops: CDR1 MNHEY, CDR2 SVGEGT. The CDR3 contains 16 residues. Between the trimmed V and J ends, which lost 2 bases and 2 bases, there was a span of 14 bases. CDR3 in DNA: TGTGCCAGCAGTTACCATCGAGGGACTGTCACAGATACGCAGTATTTT. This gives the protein CASSYHRGTVTDTQYF.

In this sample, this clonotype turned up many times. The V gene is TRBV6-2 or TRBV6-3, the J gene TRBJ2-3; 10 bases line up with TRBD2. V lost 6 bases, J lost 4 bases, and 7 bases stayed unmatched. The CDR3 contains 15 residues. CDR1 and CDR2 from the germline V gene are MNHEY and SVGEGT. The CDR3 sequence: CASSPSGGGSDTQYF. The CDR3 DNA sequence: TGTGCCAGCAGCCCTAGCGGGGGCGGATCAGATACGCAGTATTTT.

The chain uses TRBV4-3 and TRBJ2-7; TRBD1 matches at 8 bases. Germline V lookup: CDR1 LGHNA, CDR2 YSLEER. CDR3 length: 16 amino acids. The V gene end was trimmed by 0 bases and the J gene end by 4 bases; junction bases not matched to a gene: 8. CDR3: CASSQDSGRGPYEQYF. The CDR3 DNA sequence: TGCGCCAGCAGCCAAGATTCGGGCAGGGGGCCTTACGAGCAGTACTTC.

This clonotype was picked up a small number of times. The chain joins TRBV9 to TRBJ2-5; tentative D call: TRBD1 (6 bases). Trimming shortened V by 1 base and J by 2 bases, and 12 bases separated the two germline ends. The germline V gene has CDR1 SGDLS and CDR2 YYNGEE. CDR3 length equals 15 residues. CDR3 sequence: CASSVQGNPQETQYF. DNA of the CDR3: TGTGCCAGCAGCGTACAGGGGAATCCACAAGAGACCCAGTACTTC.

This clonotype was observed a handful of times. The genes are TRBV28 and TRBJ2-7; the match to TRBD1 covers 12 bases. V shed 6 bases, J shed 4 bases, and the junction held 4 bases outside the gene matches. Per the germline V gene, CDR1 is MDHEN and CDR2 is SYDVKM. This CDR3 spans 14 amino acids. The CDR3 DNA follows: TGTGCCAGCAGAACGGGACAGGGGGCATACGAGCAGTACTTC. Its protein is CASRTGQGAYEQYF.

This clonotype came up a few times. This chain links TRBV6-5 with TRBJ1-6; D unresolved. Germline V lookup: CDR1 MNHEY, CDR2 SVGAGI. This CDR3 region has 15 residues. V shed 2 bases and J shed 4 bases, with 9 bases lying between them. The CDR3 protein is CASSYRSFYNSPLHF. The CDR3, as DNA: TGTGCCAGCAGTTACCGGAGCTTTTATAATTCACCCCTCCACTTT.

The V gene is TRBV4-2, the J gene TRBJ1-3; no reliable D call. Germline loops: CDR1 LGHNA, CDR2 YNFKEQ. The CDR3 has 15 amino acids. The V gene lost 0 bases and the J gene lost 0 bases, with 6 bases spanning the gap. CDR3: CASSQDVSSGNTIYF. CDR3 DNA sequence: TGTGCCAGCAGCCAAGATGTGAGCTCTGGAAACACCATATATTTT.

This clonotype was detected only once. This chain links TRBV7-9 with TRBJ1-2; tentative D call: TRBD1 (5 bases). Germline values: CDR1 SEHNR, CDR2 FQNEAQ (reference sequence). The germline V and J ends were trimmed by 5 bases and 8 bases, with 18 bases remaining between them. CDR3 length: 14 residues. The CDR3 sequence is CASSPRDFEGGYTF. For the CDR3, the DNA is TGTGCCAGCAGCCCCCGGGACTTCGAGGGAGGCTACACCTTC. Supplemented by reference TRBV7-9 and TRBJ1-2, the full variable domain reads DTGVSQNPRHKITKRGQNVTFRCDPISEHNRLYWYRQTLGQGPEFLTYFQNEAQLEKSRLLSDRFSAERPKGSFSTLEIQRTEQGDSAMYLCASSPRDFEGGYTFGSGTRLTVV.

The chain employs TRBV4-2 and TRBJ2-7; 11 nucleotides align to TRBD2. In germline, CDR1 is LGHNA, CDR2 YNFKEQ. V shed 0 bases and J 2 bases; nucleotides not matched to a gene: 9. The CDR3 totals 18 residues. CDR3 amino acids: CASSQEPWTSGRTYEQYF. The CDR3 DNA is TGTGCCAGCAGCCAAGAACCTTGGACTAGCGGGCGAACCTACGAGCAGTACTTC.

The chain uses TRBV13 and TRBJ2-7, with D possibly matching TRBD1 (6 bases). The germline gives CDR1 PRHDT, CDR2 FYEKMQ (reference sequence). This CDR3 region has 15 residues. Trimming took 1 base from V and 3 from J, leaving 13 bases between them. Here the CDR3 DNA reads TGTGCCAGCAGCTTAGACAGGGCTCCTATCTACGAGCAGTACTTC. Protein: CASSLDRAPIYEQYF.

The CDR3 spells CASSQDGQGVFSNSPLHF. The CDR3 bases are TGCGCCAGCAGCCAAGACGGACAGGGGGTTTTTTCGAATTCACCCCTCCACTTT. V is TRBV4-1 and J is TRBJ1-6; TRBD1 matches at 10 bases. V was pared by 0 bases and J by 7 bases, with 9 bases of the junction left unmatched. The CDR3 spans 18 residues. Germline V gives CDR1 MGHRA, CDR2 YSYEKL.

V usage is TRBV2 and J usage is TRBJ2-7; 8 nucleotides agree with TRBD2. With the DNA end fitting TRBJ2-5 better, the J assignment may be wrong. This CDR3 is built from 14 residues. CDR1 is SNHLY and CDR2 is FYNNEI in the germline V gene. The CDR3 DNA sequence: TGTGCCAGCATGGGGACTAGGGATTGGGCGACCCAGTACTTC. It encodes CASMGTRDWATQYF.

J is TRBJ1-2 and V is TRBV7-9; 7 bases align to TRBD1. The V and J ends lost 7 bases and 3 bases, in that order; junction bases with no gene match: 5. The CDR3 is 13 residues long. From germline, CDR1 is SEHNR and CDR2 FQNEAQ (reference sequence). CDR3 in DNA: TGTGCCAGCAACAGGGACAGCTACTATGGCTACACCTTC. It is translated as CASNRDSYYGYTF. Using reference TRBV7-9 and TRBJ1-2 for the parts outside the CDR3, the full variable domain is DTGVSQNPRHKITKRGQNVTFRCDPISEHNRLYWYRQTLGQGPEFLTYFQNEAQLEKSRLLSDRFSAERPKGSFSTLEIQRTEQGDSAMYLCASNRDSYYGYTFGSGTRLTVV.

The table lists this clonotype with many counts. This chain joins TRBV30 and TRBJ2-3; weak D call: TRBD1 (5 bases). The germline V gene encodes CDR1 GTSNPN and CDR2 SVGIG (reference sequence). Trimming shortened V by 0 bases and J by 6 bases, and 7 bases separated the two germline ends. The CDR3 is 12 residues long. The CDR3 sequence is CAWSVRGDTQYF. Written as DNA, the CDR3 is TGTGCCTGGAGTGTAAGGGGTGATACGCAGTATTTT.